This is a list of T cell receptor beta chains from one sample in a study of T cells in narcolepsy. Method: immunoSEQ multiplex PCR; TCRdb's copy keeps in-frame clones and lacks some. The table includes 30,000 to 40,000 clones, 75% to 85% detected once. Sequenced input: CD45RA- memory CD4+ T cells from PBMCs. The source of these receptors is a human donor with narcolepsy. The CDR3 runs from the conserved cysteine through the conserved F or W. A D gene is named only where the DNA matches it firmly. For some rows the clone size is stated as once, few or many, or as a class when expanded; others skip it.

D gene	J gene	V gene	clone size	CDR3 DNA	CDR3 protein
NA	TRBJ1-2	TRBV19	NA	TGTGCCAGCACCATTATCGGGGGCTATGGCTACACCTTC	CASTIIGGYGYTF
NA	TRBJ2-3	TRBV11-1	NA	TGTGCCAGCGGGGCTAGCGACCCTAGCACAGATACGCAGTATTTT	CASGASDPSTDTQYF
NA	TRBJ2-7	TRBV7-8	NA	TGTGCCAGCAGCGCTGGGCAAGCGGCAAGCTCCTACGAGCAGTACTTC	CASSAGQAASSYEQYF
NA	TRBJ2-3	TRBV6-1	NA	TGTGCCAGCAGTGGTCAGGGTTACCTCACAGATACGCAGTATTTT	CASSGQGYLTDTQYF
TRBD2	TRBJ2-3	TRBV5-1	NA	TGCGCCAGCAGCTTACCTAGCGGGAGGGCCGTGTCTAGCACAGATACGCAGTATTTT	CASSLPSGRAVSSTDTQYF
NA	TRBJ1-1	TRBV27	NA	TGTGCCAGCAGTGACAGGAGCCGCACCATGAACACTGAAGCTTTCTTT	CASSDRSRTMNTEAFF
TRBD2	TRBJ2-5	TRBV19	NA	TGTGCCAGTAGTATTTCTCTAGCGGGGGTTGTGTACTTC	CASSISLAGVVYF
TRBD1	TRBJ2-7	TRBV5-6	NA	TGTGCCAGCAGCTTATGGACAGGGCCCAGAGAGCAGTACTTC	CASSLWTGPREQYF
NA	TRBJ2-4	TRBV7-2	NA	TGTGCCAGCAGCCTGCGGCGGGATAGGGCCAAAAACATTCAGTACTTC	CASSLRRDRAKNIQYF
TRBD2	TRBJ2-3	TRBV6-5	NA	TGTGCCACCCGGGAGGGGCGCGTTTTTGATACGCAGTATTTT	CATREGRVFDTQYF
TRBD1	TRBJ1-1	TRBV14	few	TGTGCCAGCAGCCAACTGGGACAGGGAAACACTGAAGCTTTCTTT	CASSQLGQGNTEAFF
NA	TRBJ2-5	TRBV5-6	NA	TGTGCCAGCCTCCTTAGGGCGAATGGGCAAGAGACCCAGTACTTC	CASLLRANGQETQYF
TRBD1	TRBJ1-4	TRBV11-2	NA	TGTGCCAGCAGCTTAGTAACAGGGGGCGGTGAAAAACTGTTTTTT	CASSLVTGGGEKLFF
NA	TRBJ2-7	TRBV10-3	once	TGTGCCATCAGGGACTCAACCTACGAGCAGTACTTC	CAIRDSTYEQYF
NA	TRBJ2-2	TRBV7-8	NA	TGTGCCAGCAGCTGGAGGGAGACAGCCGCCGGGGAGCTGTTTTTT	CASSWRETAAGELFF
NA	TRBJ1-6	TRBV7-8	NA	TGTGCCAGCAGCTTAGAGTACAGGTTGGCCCTCCACTTT	CASSLEYRLALHF
NA	TRBJ1-5	TRBV30	few	TGTGCCTGGAGTACCCCCCTGGGGCCCCAGCATTTT	CAWSTPLGPQHF
TRBD1	TRBJ1-3	TRBV28	once	TGTGCCAGCAGCATGCTCGACAGGGGGGGAAACACCATATATTTT	CASSMLDRGGNTIYF
NA	TRBJ2-7	TRBV27	few	TGTGCCAGCAGACGAAAATACAGGGAGAGCTCCTACGAGCAGTACTTC	CASRRKYRESSYEQYF
NA	TRBJ1-2	TRBV5-6	few	TGTGCCAGCAGCTCGCGAGGGTTTAACTATGGCTACACCTTC	CASSSRGFNYGYTF